The 20 T cell receptor beta chains presented below share a single source sample, sequenced in a study of T cell responses to AZD1222 COVID-19 vaccine. TCRdb's copy holds only in-frame clones and misses some; the assay was immunoSEQ multiplex PCR. The sample shows about 110,000 clones, more than 70% of them seen only once. Material: peripheral blood, obtained on day 0 of AZD1222 vaccination. The receptors stem from an adult in good health.

The chain employs TRBV5-1 and TRBJ1-6; D is unclear. V was pared by 4 bases and J by 9 bases, with 11 bases between. This CDR3 comprises 13 residues. Germline loops: CDR1 SGHRS, CDR2 YFSETQ. Written as DNA, the CDR3 is TGCGCCAGCAGCCTTATCCTTGGTTCACCCCTCCACTTT. This sequence encodes CASSLILGSPLHF.

The rearrangement joins TRBV2 to TRBJ2-3; the D gene is possibly TRBD1 (6 bases). V lost 4 bases and J lost 3, with 8 bases in between. Germline V gene lookup returns CDR1 SNHLY and CDR2 FYNNEI. The length of the CDR3 is 13 residues. CDR3 protein: CASSGQETDTQYF. The DNA for the CDR3 is TGTGCCAGCAGTGGACAGGAAACAGATACGCAGTATTTT.

V usage is TRBV6-1 and J usage is TRBJ1-2; D is uncertain. The V gene lost 1 base and the J gene lost 5 bases, with 20 bases spanning the gap. This CDR3 spans 17 amino acids. CDR1 is MNHNS and CDR2 is SASEGT in the germline V gene. CDR3 DNA sequence: TGTGCCAGCAGTGAAGACTCGGCAAACAGCTGGGTTTATGGCTACACCTTC. Translating gives CASSEDSANSWVYGYTF.

The chain combines TRBV5-1 with TRBJ2-5; D tentatively fits TRBD1 or TRBD2 (5 bases each). The CDR3 sequence is 16 residues long. CDR1 SGHRS and CDR2 YFSETQ come from the germline V gene. V lost 0 bases and J 0 bases, leaving 12 bases between the germline ends. CDR3 protein: CASSLAYGAYQETQYF. CDR3 in DNA: TGCGCCAGCAGCTTGGCCTACGGGGCGTACCAAGAGACCCAGTACTTC.

As DNA, the CDR3 is TGCGCCAGCAGCCTCGCGAGACAAACTAATGAAAAACTGTTTTTT. Encoded protein: CASSLARQTNEKLFF. The genes are TRBV4-3 and TRBJ1-4; no clear D gene. Trimming took off 4 bases at V and 1 base at J, with 10 bases between the two ends. CDR3 length: 15 residues. The germline V gene has CDR1 LGHNA and CDR2 YSLEER.

The rearrangement uses TRBV19 and TRBJ1-1, with D unclear. This CDR3 spans 13 amino acids. V shed 10 bases and J shed 11 bases, with 23 bases lying between them. Germline V lookup: CDR1 LNHDA, CDR2 SQIVND (reference sequence). In nucleotides, the CDR3 is TGTGCCACCCTCACGTTTGAGGACCGAACGGCTTTCTTT. Translating gives CATLTFEDRTAFF.

The chain links TRBV12-3 or TRBV12-4 to TRBJ2-7, with D maybe TRBD2 (5 bases). V was clipped by 6 bases and J by 0 bases, with 9 bases between them. The CDR3 runs to 13 residues. DNA for the CDR3: TGTGCCAGCAGCCACGGGGTCTCCTACGAGCAGTACTTC. This codes for CASSHGVSYEQYF.

In this sample, this clone turned up a few times. The chain uses TRBV4-1 and TRBJ2-7; 9 bases are a match to TRBD2. CDR1 and CDR2 (germline): MGHRA, YSYEKL. With 4 bases clipped from V and 0 bases from J, the junction kept 4 bases outside the gene matches. This CDR3 region has 15 residues. The CDR3 here is CASSPSGDFSYEQYF. CDR3 nucleotide sequence: TGCGCCAGCAGCCCTAGCGGGGACTTCTCCTACGAGCAGTACTTC.

The rearrangement joins TRBV6-5 to TRBJ2-1, with 12 bases that match TRBD1. The CDR3 consists of 15 residues. Unmatched junction bases numbered 5, after V lost 6 bases and J lost 5 bases. Germline V gene data show CDR1 as MNHEY and CDR2 as SVGAGI. CDR3 coding DNA: TGTGCCAGCAGCGGTGGGACAGGGGGCAACAATGAGCAGTTCTTC. Translation gives CASSGGTGGNNEQFF.

The V gene is TRBV5-1, the J gene TRBJ2-7; 8 bases are shared with TRBD1. The CDR3 runs 16 residues. From germline, CDR1 is SGHRS and CDR2 YFSETQ. V trimming: 4 bases; J trimming: 2 bases; junction bases outside the gene matches: 11. CDR3 coding DNA: TGCGCCAGCAGCATCCAACCGGGACAGGTTCCCTACGAGCAGTACTTC. Translating gives CASSIQPGQVPYEQYF.

V gene TRBV5-4 combines with J gene TRBJ2-1; 11 nucleotides agree with TRBD2. The CDR3 is 17 amino acids. CDR1 and CDR2 from the germline V gene are SGHNT and YYREEE (reference sequence). V was pared by 3 bases and J by 6 bases, with 11 bases of the junction left unmatched. The CDR3, as DNA: TGTGCCAGCAGCTGGCCACCCCTAGCGGGGGGCATCAATGAGCAGTTCTTC. Translated, it gives CASSWPPLAGGINEQFF. The complete variable domain, with remaining parts taken from reference TRBV5-4 and TRBJ2-1, reads ETGVTQSPTHLIKTRGQQVTLRCSSQSGHNTVSWYQQALGQGPQFIFQYYREEENGRGNFPPRFSGLQFPNYSSELNVNALELDDSALYLCASSWPPLAGGINEQFFGPGTRLTVL.

The CDR3 DNA reads as TGTGCCAGCAGCCCAGACAGGGTAGAAAATTCACCCCTCCACTTT. Translation gives CASSPDRVENSPLHF. V is TRBV7-9 and J is TRBJ1-6; 7 positions agree with TRBD1. Germline-derived CDR1 and CDR2 are SEHNR and FQNEAQ (reference sequence). The CDR3 totals 15 residues. J lost 7 bases, V lost 5 bases, and 8 bases had no gene match.

The chain carries TRBV9 and TRBJ1-2; 12 bases are a match to TRBD1. Germline V gene data show CDR1 as SGDLS and CDR2 as YYNGEE. The CDR3 runs 17 residues. After removal of 4 bases from V and 0 bases from J, the junction contained 7 bases not matched to a gene. CDR3 DNA: TGTGCCAGCAGCCCGGGACAGGGGGCGTTATCTAACTATGGCTACACCTTC. It yields the protein CASSPGQGALSNYGYTF.

The chain employs TRBV7-8 and TRBJ2-7; D gene ambiguous. Germline V gene sequence: CDR1 SGHVS, CDR2 FQNEAQ. Deletions cut 0 bases from V and 2 bases from J, with 17 bases between. The CDR3 has 17 amino acids. As DNA, the CDR3 is TGTGCCAGCAGCTTAGCTTCGGGCAGTGCCTTCCCCTACGAGCAGTACTTC. Protein: CASSLASGSAFPYEQYF.

The rearrangement uses TRBV6-5 and TRBJ2-7; D may be TRBD2 (7 bases). CDR1 MNHEY and CDR2 SVGAGI come from the germline V gene. The CDR3 is made up of 13 amino acids. Trimming removed 7 bases at V and 4 bases at J, with 14 bases between. As DNA, the CDR3 is TGTGCCAGCACCAAGGGGGGGCGATACGAGCAGTACTTC. Its protein product is CASTKGGRYEQYF.

The chain links TRBV20-1 to TRBJ1-2, with D possibly matching TRBD1 (5 bases). The CDR3 is made up of 14 amino acids. Looked up from germline, CDR1 is DFQATT and CDR2 is SNEGSKA (reference sequence). V dropped 3 bases and J dropped 0 bases, with 11 bases sitting between them. Here the CDR3 reads CSASWGSSNYGYTF. In nucleotides, the CDR3 is TGCAGTGCTAGTTGGGGGTCGTCTAACTATGGCTACACCTTC.

The rearrangement joins TRBV3-1 (or the pseudogene TRBV3-2) to TRBJ1-6; tentative D call: TRBD1 (6 bases). This CDR3 has 16 residues. V was cut by 4 bases and J by 0 bases, with 10 bases left in between. CDR1 is LGHDT, CDR2 YNNKEL, per germline (reference sequence). The CDR3 coding sequence is TGTGCCAGCAGCCCAAGACAGGACTCCTATAATTCACCCCTCCACTTT. Encoded protein: CASSPRQDSYNSPLHF.

The chain is built from TRBV18 and TRBJ2-3, with D uncertain. With 11 bases removed from V and 3 bases from J, the gap between germline ends came to 9 bases. The length of the CDR3 is 11 residues. The germline V gene encodes CDR1 KGHSH and CDR2 LQKENI. The CDR3 region is CAATGTDTQYF. CDR3 nucleotides: TGTGCCGCAACCGGGACAGATACGCAGTATTTT.

V and J are TRBV2 and TRBJ2-5; TRBD2 aligns across 8 bases. The CDR3 contains 15 residues. In germline, CDR1 is SNHLY, CDR2 FYNNEI. The J segment lost 5 bases and the V segment lost 1 base, leaving 6 bases of the junction unmatched. The CDR3 DNA is TGTGCCAGCAGTGAAGGAGCGGGGGCATTCGAGACCCAGTACTTC. Its protein product is CASSEGAGAFETQYF.

The chain employs TRBV7-2 and TRBJ2-7; possibly TRBD1 for D (6 bases). V was trimmed by 5 bases and J by 0 bases, leaving 14 bases between them. Germline V gives CDR1 SGHTA, CDR2 FQGNSA. This CDR3 is built from 15 residues. The DNA for the CDR3 is TGTGCCAGCAGCCCTGACAGGAGGATCTCCTACGAGCAGTACTTC. Its translation: CASSPDRRISYEQYF.